Presented here are 3 T cell receptor beta chains from one specimen sequenced in a study of T cell responses to AZD1222 COVID-19 vaccine (dated by TCRdb to the early 2020s). The sample's time point label, in plain terms: about 28 days (+/-7) after the second vaccine dose. The meaning of the sample's treatment or condition label: meningococcal conjugate vaccine given as trial control. Libraries were made using the immunoSEQ multiplex PCR assay. Held by TCRdb, this immuneACCESS table contains in-frame sequences only and omits some clones. Under half of the omission traces to an unresolved V gene where checked; the cause of the rest is unknown. The sample has approximately 68,000 clones on record, 70% to 90% of them singletons. The top ten hold approximately 4.8% of the sample. This specimen was peripheral blood, taken 28 days after the second dose of the MenACWY control vaccine. The receptor source for this set is an adult who received the MenACWY meningococcal vaccine as a control.

The rearrangement uses TRBV30 and TRBJ2-1; 7 nucleotides line up with TRBD1. Germline CDR1 GTSNPN, CDR2 SVGIG (reference sequence). V lost 2 bases to trimming and J lost 8 bases; unmatched junction nucleotides: 9. This CDR3 is 14 amino acids long. This CDR3 reads CAWSRDGQVHEQFF. The CDR3, as DNA: TGTGCCTGGAGTCGAGATGGACAGGTCCATGAGCAGTTCTTC.

The chain is built from TRBV28 and TRBJ2-7, with 8 bases that match TRBD1. The ends lost 6 bases at V and 1 base at J; junction bases unmatched: 5. The CDR3 has 14 amino acids. Germline lookup yields CDR1 MDHEN and CDR2 SYDVKM. The CDR3: CASRSTGASYEQYF. The CDR3 DNA reads TGTGCCAGCAGGTCGACAGGGGCGTCCTACGAGCAGTACTTC.

The DNA of the CDR3 is TGCGCCAGCACCTGGGGGACAGGGGGCCAAGAGTCCTACAATGAGCAGTTCTTC. Translation gives CASTWGTGGQESYNEQFF. The rearrangement uses TRBV5-1 and TRBJ2-1; 12 nucleotides agree with TRBD1. CDR3 length: 18 amino acids. The trim removed 6 bases at V and 1 base at J, leaving 11 bases unmatched. CDR1 and CDR2 from the germline V gene are SGHRS and YFSETQ.